One sample yielded the 6 T cell receptor beta chains listed below, sequenced in a study of blood T cell repertoires in COVID-19. Method: immunoSEQ multiplex PCR; TCRdb's copy keeps in-frame clones and lacks some. The repertoire holds some 130,000 clones, with 83% as singletons. The source material was PBMCs or T cells enriched from blood (not recorded which). Every receptor here comes from a man aged 25 to 40 who had recovered from COVID-19.

The chain is built from TRBV18 and TRBJ2-3; 7 nucleotides align to TRBD1. The CDR3 has 15 amino acids. Per germline, CDR1 KGHSH and CDR2 LQKENI. J gave up 4 bases and V 4 bases, and 8 bases lay outside the gene matches. In DNA form, the CDR3 reads TGTGCCAGCTCACAAAATGAGGGGGCCGCAGATACGCAGTATTTT. It yields the protein CASSQNEGAADTQYF.

Details on this clone: The sample carries other DNA sequences with the same CDR3. The rearrangement uses TRBV9 and TRBJ2-1; 13 bases match TRBD2. CDR1 and CDR2 from the germline V gene are SGDLS and YYNGEE. This CDR3 has 15 amino acids. V lost 2 bases and J lost 7; bases outside the gene matches: 3. CDR3 bases: TGTGCCAGCAGCGTCTCGGGACTAGCGGGAAATGAGCAGTTCTTC. Translated, it gives CASSVSGLAGNEQFF.

This clone has a handful of counts. The chain uses TRBV11-2 and TRBJ1-5; 8 bases map to TRBD1. Unmatched junction bases numbered 8, after V lost 6 bases and J lost 7 bases. Per germline, CDR1 SGHAT and CDR2 FQNNGV. The CDR3 sequence is 14 residues long. The CDR3 loop is CASSYRGLGQPQHF. In nucleotides, the CDR3 is TGTGCCAGCAGTTACAGGGGGTTAGGACAGCCCCAGCATTTT.

The chain links TRBV5-5 to TRBJ1-6; D possibly corresponds to TRBD1 (6 bases). Per germline, CDR1 SGHKS and CDR2 YYEKEE (reference sequence). V lost 4 bases and J lost 7, with 9 bases in between. The CDR3 runs 13 residues. The CDR3: CASSRDTNSPLHF. The CDR3 region has the DNA TGTGCCAGCAGCAGGGACACGAATTCACCCCTCCACTTT. Supplemented by reference TRBV5-5 and TRBJ1-6, the full variable domain reads DAGVTQSPTHLIKTRGQQVTLRCSPISGHKSVSWYQQVLGQGPQFIFQYYEKEERGRGNFPDRFSARQFPNYSSELNVNALLLGDSALYLCASSRDTNSPLHFGNGTRLTVT.

V and J are TRBV6-5 and TRBJ2-1; 7 nucleotides line up with TRBD1. Unmatched junction bases numbered 5, after V lost 6 bases and J lost 0 bases. This CDR3 contains 15 residues. CDR1 and CDR2 (germline): MNHEY, SVGAGI. CDR3 nucleotide sequence: TGTGCCAGCAGCCCGGACAGGAGCTCCTACAATGAGCAGTTCTTC. This gives the protein CASSPDRSSYNEQFF.

The rearrangement links TRBV3-1 (or the pseudogene TRBV3-2) to TRBJ1-3, with D unclear. This CDR3 spans 15 amino acids. The ends were cut back, 0 bases at V and 2 bases at J, with 8 bases in the middle. CDR1 LGHDT and CDR2 YNNKEL come from the germline V gene (reference sequence). The CDR3 spells CASSQDGRAGNTIYF. The CDR3 nucleotides read TGTGCCAGCAGCCAAGATGGGAGGGCTGGAAACACCATATATTTT.